A selection of T cell receptor beta chains follows, all from one sample in a study of regulatory T cells in long-lasting Graves disease. TCRdb processed the multiplex PCR reads anew with MiXCR; each CDR3 protein has one entry. The sample has around 460,000 distinct CDR3 sequences, 20% to 25% seen once. Sequenced here: peripheral blood mononuclear cells (PBMCs), sampled when the disease was refractory, from a patient treated with antithyroid drugs. The receptor set was obtained from a female donor with Graves disease. Both conserved end residues are part of each CDR3. The order of the fields is J gene, V gene, clone size, D gene, CDR3 DNA, CDR3 protein. A D gene is named only where the DNA matches it firmly. Clone size is not always given. Where it is, it says once, few, many or a class for expanded clones.

TRBJ2-1	TRBV29-1	.	TRBD2	TGCAGCGCCGGGGGGGGCGGGGGGAAAAATGAGCAGTTCTTC	CSAGGGGGKNEQFF
TRBJ1-1	TRBV5-1	few	.	TGCGCCAGCAGCTTGGGACTCGACAATGAAGCTTTCTTT	CASSLGLDNEAFF
TRBJ2-7	TRBV4-1	many	TRBD1	TGCGCCAGTAGCCAAGAGCGGCAGGGGGCCTACGAGCAGTACTTC	CASSQERQGAYEQYF
TRBJ2-5	TRBV20-1	few	TRBD1	TGCAGTGCTAGCAGGGGGCGCATGGAGACCCAGTACTTC	CSASRGRMETQYF
TRBJ2-5	TRBV5-1	.	TRBD2	TGCGCCAGCAGCTTGTTTCGGGACCCGGGAGGTGAGACCCAGTACTTC	CASSLFRDPGGETQYF
TRBJ1-1	TRBV9	many	.	TGTGCCAGCAGCGTAGCGCCGACAGTGAACACTGAAGCTTTCTTT	CASSVAPTVNTEAFF
TRBJ1-5	TRBV4-1	.	TRBD1	TGCGCCAGCAGCCAAGAAGGAGGGACAGGAAGAAATCAGCCCCAGCATTTT	CASSQEGGTGRNQPQHF
TRBJ2-1	TRBV7-9	.	TRBD2	TGTGCCAGCAGCTTCCCATCCGGGACTAGCGGGAACTATGAGCAGTTCTTC	CASSFPSGTSGNYEQFF
TRBJ2-7	TRBV20-1	.	TRBD2	TGCAGTGCTAGAGATCGGGAACTAGCGGACTCTAAGCCACCGTTATACGAGCAGTACTTC	CSARDRELADSKPPLYEQYF
TRBJ2-7	TRBV4-1	.	TRBD1	TGCGCCAGCAGCCAAGACTCCGGGACAGGGGAGTCCTTC	CASSQDSGTGESF
TRBJ2-5	TRBV28	many	TRBD2	TGTGCCAGCAGTCCTTCGGGACTAGCGGGGATAGAGACCCAGTACTTC	CASSPSGLAGIETQYF
TRBJ1-1	TRBV7-8	many	.	TGTGCCAGCAGTTCATCCAACACTGAAGCTTTCTTT	CASSSSNTEAFF
TRBJ2-7	TRBV7-6	.	TRBD2	TGTGCCAGCAGCTTAGCGCTAACTAGCGGGAGTTACGAGCAGTACTTC	CASSLALTSGSYEQYF
TRBJ1-1	TRBV12-3/TRBV12-4	many	.	TGTGCCAGCAGCATGAGGGGTACGCACAGTGAAGCTTTCTTT	CASSMRGTHSEAFF
TRBJ2-5	TRBV2	many	TRBD1	TGTGCCAGCAGGTTTGGACAGGGACCGGAGACCCAGTACTTC	CASRFGQGPETQYF
TRBJ2-4	TRBV6-1	once	.	TGTGCCAGCAGCTTGGGGCGAGCCAAAAACATTCAGTACTTC	CASSLGRAKNIQYF
TRBJ1-1	TRBV6-1	many	.	TGTGCCAGCAGGAACAGGCAAGGAGAGGAAAACATGAACACTGAAGCTTTCTTT	CASRNRQGEENMNTEAFF
TRBJ1-2	TRBV12-3/TRBV12-4	few	.	TGTGCCACCACATTTCCGGGACAAAACTATGGCTACACCTTC	CATTFPGQNYGYTF
TRBJ1-1	TRBV20-1	.	TRBD1	TGCAGTGCTAGAGAACAGGGGGCCAGGCCCACTGAAGCTTTCTTT	CSAREQGARPTEAFF
TRBJ2-7	TRBV27	many	TRBD2	TGTGCCAGCAGCTGGACTAGCCTGAACGAGCAGTACTTC	CASSWTSLNEQYF
TRBJ2-2	TRBV7-9	.	.	TGTGCCAGCAGCTTAAAACAGGGTGCCGGGGAGCTGTTTTTT	CASSLKQGAGELFF
TRBJ1-3	TRBV19	.	.	TGTGCCAGTAGTGCCTGGGAGGACACCATATATTTT	CASSAWEDTIYF
TRBJ2-7	TRBV20-1	many	.	TGCAGTGCCCTCCCCGCGGGGTCCGGCGAGCAGTACTTC	CSALPAGSGEQYF
TRBJ1-1	TRBV28	many	.	TGTGCCAGCAGAGTAGGGGAAAGCACTGAAGCTTTCTTT	CASRVGESTEAFF
TRBJ1-1	TRBV4-3	few	.	TGCGCCAGCAGCCGAGGTGTACGAGGGGACACTGAAGCTTTCTTT	CASSRGVRGDTEAFF
TRBJ1-2	TRBV28	many	.	TGTGCCAGCAGTTCGGGACCTGGCTACACCTTC	CASSSGPGYTF
TRBJ2-4	TRBV19	few	TRBD1	TGTGCCAGTAAAAAAGGGGGCTCTTACTCAGCCAAAAACATTCAGTACTTC	CASKKGGSYSAKNIQYF